This passage covers 30 T cell receptor beta chains from one sample sequenced in a study of a mutant IDH1 vaccine in newly diagnosed glioma. Generated by immunoSEQ multiplex PCR, the TCRdb table keeps only in-frame clones and is missing some. This sample has over 45,000 clones, with around 84% found just once. No antigen has been assigned to these receptors. Time point meaning: week 5, during vaccination. All doses held 300 ug of mutant IDH1 20-mer peptide, with topical imiquimod. The sample in question was PBMCs, obtained from a glioma patient whose treatment included an IDH1 peptide vaccine. The receptor source for this set is a woman aged 50 to 60 with glioma.

In DNA, the CDR3 is TGCGCCAGCTCTGAAGGGGGGAGGGCTCAGCCCCAGCATTTT. As protein: CASSEGGRAQPQHF. This chain uses TRBV5-1 with TRBJ1-5; TRBD1 might be the D (6 bases). This CDR3 contains 14 residues. Germline assignment: CDR1 SGHRS and CDR2 YFSETQ. V was shortened by 7 bases and J by 6 bases, with 17 bases between the two germline ends.

The chain is built from TRBV18 and TRBJ1-3; D is ambiguous. This CDR3 region has 19 residues. The V end was cut by 3 bases, the J end by 3 bases, with 24 bases between. CDR1 is KGHSH, CDR2 LQKENI, per germline. As DNA, the CDR3 is TGTGCCAGCTCACCGGAATTGATTCGAAGAAGCGGGCTTGGAAACACCATATATTTT. Its translation: CASSPELIRRSGLGNTIYF.

The V gene is TRBV30, the J gene TRBJ1-6; 7 nucleotides line up with TRBD1. There are 17 residues in the CDR3. Trimming cost V 1 base and J 0 bases; bases outside gene matches: 6. In germline, CDR1 is GTSNPN, CDR2 SVGIG (reference sequence). CDR3: CAWSGGQKSSYNSPLHF. As DNA, the CDR3 is TGTGCCTGGAGTGGGGGACAGAAAAGCTCCTATAATTCACCCCTCCACTTT. Supplemented by reference TRBV30 and TRBJ1-6, the full variable domain reads SQTIHQWPATLVQPVGSPLSLECTVEGTSNPNLYWYRQAAGRGLQLLFYSVGIGQISSEVPQNLSASRPQDRQFILSSKKLLLSDSGFYLCAWSGGQKSSYNSPLHFGNGTRLTVT.

A word on this clone: Germline is not matched at one junction end, which may reflect a read error. The V gene is TRBV7-7, the J gene TRBJ2-7, with D tentatively TRBD1 (7 bases). CDR3 length equals 16 residues. From germline, CDR1 is SSHAT and CDR2 FNYEAQ (reference sequence). The CDR3 coding sequence is TGTGCTAGCAGCCCCGTGACAGGGTGGGGGGCCTACGAGCAGTACTTC. Translated: CASSPVTGWGAYEQYF.

The rearrangement joins TRBV27 to TRBJ1-2; a possible D gene is TRBD1 (5 bases). V lost 2 bases to trimming and J lost 4 bases, with 14 bases between them. Germline V gives CDR1 MNHEY, CDR2 SMNVEV (reference sequence). The CDR3 loop spans 15 amino acids. DNA for the CDR3: TGTGCCAGCAGTTTAGGCCCGACGGGGGTCTATGGCTACACCTTC. Protein: CASSLGPTGVYGYTF.

The genes are TRBV18 and TRBJ2-3, with D perhaps being TRBD1 or TRBD2 (5 bases each). Germline-derived CDR1 and CDR2 are KGHSH and LQKENI. CDR3 length equals 13 residues. V lost 8 bases and J 5 bases, leaving 14 bases between the germline ends. The CDR3 DNA reads as TGTGCCAGCGCAACCCGGGACGGAGATACGCAGTATTTT. Translation gives CASATRDGDTQYF. Variable domain in full (rest from reference TRBV18 and TRBJ2-3): NAGVMQNPRHLVRRRGQEARLRCSPMKGHSHVYWYRQLPEEGLKFMVYLQKENIIDESGMPKERFSAEFPKEGPSILRIQQVVRGDSAAYFCASATRDGDTQYFGPGTRLTVL.

About this clone: The same CDR3 also results from other DNA sequences found in this sample. The chain employs TRBV27 and TRBJ1-5; possible D gene TRBD1, 6 bases. Trimming stripped 8 bases from V and 0 bases from J, with 14 bases between. Germline V gene sequence: CDR1 MNHEY, CDR2 SMNVEV (reference sequence). This CDR3 is built from 15 residues. CDR3 nucleotides: TGTGCCAGCCGACCGGGACACTATAGCAATCAGCCCCAGCATTTT. Residues: CASRPGHYSNQPQHF.

The CDR3 spells CASSARWVRAGSGANVLTF. The CDR3 DNA sequence: TGTGCCAGCAGTGCACGGTGGGTGCGGGCCGGCTCTGGGGCCAACGTCCTGACTTTC. The chain links TRBV27 to TRBJ2-6; maybe TRBD2 (5 bases). Germline V CDR1 and CDR2: MNHEY, SMNVEV (reference sequence). The CDR3 is made up of 19 amino acids. V gave up 5 bases and J gave up 0 bases, with 20 bases separating them.

The genes are TRBV7-2 and TRBJ2-3; TRBD1 agrees at 8 bases. The J segment lost 3 bases and the V segment lost 5 bases, leaving 7 bases of the junction unmatched. Germline V gene sequence: CDR1 SGHTA, CDR2 FQGNSA. The CDR3 length is 15 residues. CDR3 nucleotide sequence: TGTGCCAGCAGCCCGATGACAGGGGTGACAGATACGCAGTATTTT. It encodes CASSPMTGVTDTQYF.

This clone was detected only once. The chain employs TRBV6-6 and TRBJ1-4, with 8 bases that match TRBD1. The CDR3 sequence is 15 residues long. J gave up 7 bases and V 7 bases, and 11 bases lay outside the gene matches. Germline lookup yields CDR1 MNHNY and CDR2 SVGAGI (reference sequence). The CDR3 nucleotides read TGTGCCAGCACATACAGGGGGACCCCCGGTGAAAAACTGTTTTTT. This codes for CASTYRGTPGEKLFF.

This clone appeared once. The chain joins TRBV14 to TRBJ2-7; D is undetermined. Trimming removed 7 bases from V and 5 bases from J, with 3 bases in between. In germline, CDR1 is SGHDN, CDR2 FVKESK. The CDR3 has 9 residues. DNA of the CDR3: TGTGCCAGCATCCACGAGCAGTACTTC. It yields the protein CASIHEQYF.

V gene TRBV5-1 combines with J gene TRBJ2-5; no definite D call. Deletions cut 0 bases from V and 1 base from J, with 10 bases between. This CDR3 is 15 amino acids long. Germline lookup yields CDR1 SGHRS and CDR2 YFSETQ. The CDR3 sequence is CASSLVDTPQETQYF. The CDR3 DNA is TGCGCCAGCAGCTTGGTCGACACGCCCCAAGAGACCCAGTACTTC. Supplemented by reference TRBV5-1 and TRBJ2-5, the full variable domain reads KAGVTQTPRYLIKTRGQQVTLSCSPISGHRSVSWYQQTPGQGLQFLFEYFSETQRNKGNFPGRFSGRQFSNSRSEMNVSTLELGDSALYLCASSLVDTPQETQYFGPGTRLLVL.

This clone was seen once. The V call is TRBV15, the J call TRBJ1-3; D not certain. Germline V gene lookup returns CDR1 LNHNV and CDR2 YYDKDF (reference sequence). V was clipped by 7 bases and J by 2 bases, with 12 bases between them. This CDR3 spans 14 amino acids. CDR3 protein: CATTGDITGNTIYF. As DNA, the CDR3 is TGTGCCACCACGGGCGACATAACTGGAAACACCATATATTTT.

The chain has TRBV9 and TRBJ2-5; 8 bases match TRBD1. The CDR3 totals 13 residues. The junction had 5 bases not matched to a gene; V was cut back by 3 bases and J by 7 bases. Germline CDR1 and CDR2: SGDLS and YYNGEE. The CDR3 is CASSGGTGGTQYF. DNA of the CDR3: TGTGCCAGCAGCGGGGGGACAGGTGGGACCCAGTACTTC.

The chain has TRBV29-1 and TRBJ1-1; D unclear. V dropped 7 bases and J dropped 0 bases, with 9 bases sitting between them. This CDR3 is built from 12 residues. From germline, CDR1 is SQVTM and CDR2 ANQGSEA. The CDR3 DNA reads as TGCAGCGCAGGACGGTTGAACACTGAAGCTTTCTTT. Translated, it gives CSAGRLNTEAFF.

This chain connects TRBV5-1 to TRBJ2-3; 7 bases are a match to TRBD1. CDR3 size: 15 residues. V lost 4 bases to trimming and J lost 6 bases; unmatched junction nucleotides: 11. The germline gives CDR1 SGHRS, CDR2 YFSETQ. CDR3 region: CASSLTGVGRDTQYF. Here the CDR3 DNA reads TGCGCCAGCAGCCTTACAGGGGTAGGGCGCGATACGCAGTATTTT.

This clone was observed once. The rearrangement uses TRBV5-1 and TRBJ2-7; 12 positions agree with TRBD1. Germline CDR1 and CDR2: SGHRS and YFSETQ. Losses at the gene ends were 3 bases for V and 5 bases for J; bases not matched to a gene: 12. The CDR3 length is 17 residues. CDR3 DNA sequence: TGCGCCAGCAGCTCGACCCTGGGGACAGGGGGCATCCACGAGCAGTACTTC. Translated: CASSSTLGTGGIHEQYF.

The CDR3 reads CASRQSGGRGEKLFF. The CDR3 DNA reads TGTGCCAGCAGACAAAGCGGGGGGCGGGGTGAAAAACTGTTTTTT. The chain is built from TRBV25-1 and TRBJ1-4, with TRBD1 as a possible D gene (6 bases). Germline CDR1 MGHDK, CDR2 SYGVNS. The CDR3 has 15 residues. V lost 6 bases and J lost 7, with 18 bases in between. Using reference TRBV25-1 and TRBJ1-4 for the parts outside the CDR3, the full variable domain is EADIYQTPRYLVIGTGKKITLECSQTMGHDKMYWYQQDPGMELHLIHYSYGVNSTEKGDLSSESTVSRIRTEHFPLTLESARPSHTSQYLCASRQSGGRGEKLFFGSGTQLSVL.

V is TRBV2 and J is TRBJ1-5; D not certain. Deletions cut 3 bases from V and 7 bases from J, with 4 bases between. CDR3 length: 11 amino acids. The germline V gene encodes CDR1 SNHLY and CDR2 FYNNEI. CDR3: CASSENQPQHF. In DNA, the CDR3 is TGTGCCAGCAGTGAGAACCAGCCCCAGCATTTT.

The chain is built from TRBV30 and TRBJ2-5; no clear D. Trimming cost V 8 bases and J 1 base, with 14 bases left between them. The CDR3 length is 13 residues. CDR1 GTSNPN and CDR2 SVGIG come from the germline V gene (reference sequence). The CDR3: CALRRSGQETQYF. DNA for the CDR3: TGTGCCCTGAGGCGGTCTGGCCAAGAGACCCAGTACTTC.

The chain has TRBV10-3 and TRBJ1-5, with D unresolved. V lost 2 bases and J lost 4, with 3 bases in between. Per germline, CDR1 ENHRY and CDR2 SYGVKD. The CDR3 has 12 amino acids. In DNA form, the CDR3 reads TGTGCCATCAGTGAGCCGAATCAGCCCCAGCATTTT. Protein product: CAISEPNQPQHF.

The chain combines TRBV2 with TRBJ1-1; D is perhaps TRBD1 (5 bases). This CDR3 contains 14 residues. Per the germline V gene, CDR1 is SNHLY and CDR2 is FYNNEI. V was cut by 4 bases and J by 0 bases, with 9 bases left in between. CDR3 nucleotides: TGTGCCAGCAGTGCCAGGGCGGTGAACACTGAAGCTTTCTTT. Translating it yields CASSARAVNTEAFF. The entire variable domain, with the rest obtained from reference TRBV2 and TRBJ1-1, is as follows: EPEVTQTPSHQVTQMGQEVILRCVPISNHLYFYWYRQILGQKVEFLVSFYNNEISEKSEIFDDQFSVERPDGSNFTLKIRSTKLEDSAMYFCASSARAVNTEAFFGQGTRLTVV.

The V call is TRBV9, the J call TRBJ2-7; 8 nucleotides line up with TRBD1. V shed 4 bases and J 3 bases; nucleotides not matched to a gene: 6. This CDR3 comprises 14 residues. CDR1 is SGDLS and CDR2 is YYNGEE in the germline V gene. The CDR3 here is CASSPRTGNYEQYF. In DNA, the CDR3 is TGTGCCAGCAGCCCAAGGACAGGGAACTACGAGCAGTACTTC.

This clone was seen once. The chain uses TRBV27 and TRBJ2-7, with D possibly TRBD2 on 7 matching bases. The CDR3 is 13 amino acids. The germline V and J ends were trimmed by 2 bases and 5 bases, with 10 bases remaining between them. CDR1 is MNHEY, CDR2 SMNVEV, per germline (reference sequence). The CDR3 loop is CASSLGGGNEQYF. The CDR3 nucleotides are TGTGCCAGCAGTTTAGGGGGGGGCAACGAGCAGTACTTC.

The chain carries TRBV7-9 and TRBJ1-2, with D unclear. V shed 1 base and J shed 7 bases, with 7 bases lying between them. Germline CDR1 reads SEHNR; CDR2 reads FQNEAQ (reference sequence). There are 12 residues in the CDR3. This chain's CDR3 is CASSLVGSGYTF. The DNA of the CDR3 is TGTGCCAGCAGCTTAGTCGGCTCTGGCTACACCTTC.

This clone was seen more than once but under ten times. V and J are TRBV29-1 and TRBJ1-1; maybe TRBD1 (6 bases). V shed 7 bases and J shed 4 bases, with 13 bases lying between them. Per the germline V gene, CDR1 is SQVTM and CDR2 is ANQGSEA. The CDR3 length is 12 residues. CDR3 region: CSATGGGTEAFF. The CDR3 DNA sequence: TGCAGCGCGACAGGAGGGGGCACTGAAGCTTTCTTT. The variable domain in full, completed from reference TRBV29-1 and TRBJ1-1, reads SAVISQKPSRDICQRGTSLTIQCQVDSQVTMMFWYRQQPGQSLTLIATANQGSEATYESGFVIDKFPISRPNLTFSTLTVSNMSPEDSSIYLCSATGGGTEAFFGQGTRLTVV.

The gene calls are TRBV29-1 and TRBJ2-5, with TRBD1 as a possible D gene (6 bases). The CDR3 has 12 amino acids. V was trimmed by 4 bases and J by 5 bases, leaving 11 bases between them. Germline V CDR1 and CDR2: SQVTM, ANQGSEA. The CDR3 is CSVGRDTETQYF. DNA for the CDR3: TGCAGCGTTGGACGGGACACGGAGACCCAGTACTTC.

J is TRBJ1-6 and V is TRBV21-1. TRBV21-1 is marked as a pseudogene. The CDR3 sequence is 15 residues long. The CDR3: CASSSRTGAGSPLHF. The CDR3 DNA sequence: TGTGCCAGCAGCTCTCGGACAGGAGCGGGGTCACCCCTCCACTTT.

The chain recombines TRBV7-9 with TRBJ1-4, with 9 bases matching TRBD1. Germline-derived CDR1 and CDR2 are SEHNR and FQNEAQ (reference sequence). This CDR3 comprises 16 residues. V trimming: 2 bases; J trimming: 8 bases; junction bases outside the gene matches: 9. For the CDR3, the DNA is TGTGCCAGCAGCTTAACATCGGGACAGGGTGGAGAAAAACTGTTTTTT. Protein product: CASSLTSGQGGEKLFF.

The CDR3 loop is CASRDRDRGNTIYF. CDR3 DNA sequence: TGTGCCAGCAGAGACAGGGACCGTGGAAACACCATATATTTT. The V call is TRBV9, the J call TRBJ1-3, with TRBD1 matching over 7 bases. The CDR3 consists of 14 residues. V lost 5 bases to trimming and J lost 3 bases; unmatched junction nucleotides: 5. CDR1 is SGDLS and CDR2 is YYNGEE in the germline V gene.